This T cell receptor (beta chain) was retrieved from a study of blood T cell repertoires in COVID-19. Study as a whole: Nucleic acid was either cDNA or gDNA, and it came from T cells, B-cell-depleted T cells, or PBMCs.

The sample holds one count of this clone. Sequencing used immunoSEQ multiplex PCR; TCRdb keeps in-frame clones, though not all of them. The sample gives approximately 400,000 clones, around 86% of which show up once; 5% to 6% is in the top ten. Germline V gives CDR1 MGHDK, CDR2 SYGVNS. Trimming cost V 7 bases and J 2 bases, with 15 bases left between them. This CDR3 region has 14 residues. The sequenced sample was PBMCs or T cells enriched from blood (not recorded which). This rearrangement joins TRBV25-1 to TRBJ2-7; D is possibly TRBD1 (6 bases). The TCR comes from a woman aged 50 to 65 who had recovered from COVID-19. CDR3 nucleotides: TGTGCCAGCACCCCACAGGGAAAAACCTACGAGCAGTACTTC. This gives the protein CASTPQGKTYEQYF.